The 23 T cell receptor beta chains reported below all come from one sample, sequenced in a study of shared clonotypes between healthy human individuals. Libraries were prepared by immunoSEQ multiplex PCR; TCRdb keeps only in-frame clonotypes and omits some of them. Seen here are about 2.1 million clones, 90% to 95% observed once, and the top ten hold less than 2%. Naive CD8 isolation took CD45RO-negative cells positively selected for CCR7 and excluded terminally differentiated effector memory CD45RA+ cells. The sample consisted of naive CD8+ T cells from PBMCs. The source of these receptors is a man younger than 35 in good health. Some clones in this sample may be carry-over from other donors' samples.

This rearrangement joins TRBV13 to TRBJ2-3; D is uncertain. The germline V and J ends were trimmed by 5 bases and 1 base, with 7 bases remaining between them. Germline CDR1 is PRHDT and CDR2 is FYEKMQ (reference sequence). The CDR3 extends over 13 amino acids. CDR3 bases: TGTGCCAGCAGCCACCGGGGCACAGATACGCAGTATTTT. It yields the protein CASSHRGTDTQYF.

This sequence joins TRBV27 and TRBJ2-2; 7 nucleotides match TRBD2. The CDR3 length is 17 residues. Germline CDR1 reads MNHEY; CDR2 reads SMNVEV (reference sequence). The trim removed 5 bases at V and 5 bases at J, leaving 14 bases unmatched. DNA of the CDR3: TGTGCCAGCAGTATAATAGCGCCAAGGGAGGGGACCGGGGAGCTGTTTTTT. Encoded protein: CASSIIAPREGTGELFF.

Worth noting for this clone: This CDR3 is also generated by other DNA sequences in the sample. The CDR3: CASSLVGQGYEQYF. The CDR3 nucleotides read TGTGCCAGCAGTTTAGTTGGACAGGGCTACGAGCAGTACTTC. V is TRBV28 and J is TRBJ2-7, with 8 bases identical to TRBD1. The CDR3 is 14 residues long. V was pared by 2 bases and J by 3 bases, with 3 bases of the junction left unmatched. The germline CDR1 and CDR2 sequences are MDHEN and SYDVKM. Full variable domain (remainder filled in from reference TRBV28 and TRBJ2-7): DVKVTQSSRYLVKRTGEKVFLECVQDMDHENMFWYRQDPGLGLRLIYFSYDVKMKEKGDIPEGYSVSREKKERFSLILESASTNQTSMYLCASSLVGQGYEQYFGPGTRLTVT.

The chain combines TRBV30 with TRBJ2-5, with no clear D. With 0 bases removed from V and 4 bases from J, the gap between germline ends came to 15 bases. The CDR3 runs to 15 residues. Germline V gene sequence: CDR1 GTSNPN, CDR2 SVGIG (reference sequence). The CDR3 DNA is TGTGCCTGGAGTGTACCGGTCTGGGTCGGAGAGACCCAGTACTTC. Protein product: CAWSVPVWVGETQYF.

This chain uses TRBV27 with TRBJ1-1, with D uncertain. In germline, CDR1 is MNHEY, CDR2 SMNVEV (reference sequence). Trimming removed 5 bases from V and 5 bases from J, with 18 bases in between. The CDR3 contains 15 residues. CDR3 loop: CASSLDYSRGTEAFF. CDR3 DNA: TGTGCCAGCAGTCTCGATTACAGCCGAGGGACTGAAGCTTTCTTT.

The chain joins TRBV29-1 to TRBJ1-1; no definite D call. V was cut by 4 bases and J by 0 bases, with 6 bases left in between. CDR3 length equals 12 residues. Germline values: CDR1 SQVTM, CDR2 ANQGSEA. CDR3 nucleotide sequence: TGCAGCGTTGGTGCCGTGAACACTGAAGCTTTCTTT. It codes for CSVGAVNTEAFF. The full variable domain, in which reference TRBV29-1 and TRBJ1-1 provide the parts outside the CDR3, is SAVISQKPSRDICQRGTSLTIQCQVDSQVTMMFWYRQQPGQSLTLIATANQGSEATYESGFVIDKFPISRPNLTFSTLTVSNMSPEDSSIYLCSVGAVNTEAFFGQGTRLTVV.

CDR3 protein: CASSRKVRQGEDEQYF. The CDR3 DNA is TGTGCCAGCAGCCGAAAAGTAAGACAGGGTGAGGACGAGCAGTACTTC. This chain connects TRBV5-8 to TRBJ2-7, with TRBD1 matching over 7 bases. Losses at the gene ends were 4 bases for V and 5 bases for J; bases not matched to a gene: 15. Germline CDR1 and CDR2: SGHTS and YDEGEE. The CDR3 is 16 amino acids.

The chain uses TRBV5-1 and TRBJ2-7; D not resolved. This CDR3 is built from 14 residues. The germline V and J ends were trimmed by 4 bases and 4 bases, with 15 bases remaining between them. Germline CDR1 and CDR2: SGHRS and YFSETQ. CDR3 in DNA: TGCGCCAGCAGCACGACCGGCCTAGGGTACGAGCAGTACTTC. Its translation is CASSTTGLGYEQYF.

As regards this clone: The junction does not match germline at one end; this may be a read error. J is TRBJ1-4 and V is TRBV6-5; D may be TRBD1 (6 bases). The CDR3 contains 15 residues. Germline lookup yields CDR1 MNHEY and CDR2 SVGAGI. The CDR3 reads CASSYSGDTFEKLLF. In DNA, the CDR3 is TGTGCCAGCAGTTACTCGGGGGACACGTTTGAAAAACTGCTTTTT.

V and J are TRBV19 and TRBJ1-2; D unresolved. In germline, CDR1 is LNHDA, CDR2 SQIVND (reference sequence). Trimming removed 2 bases at V and 10 bases at J, with 11 bases between. This CDR3 comprises 12 residues. This chain's CDR3 is CASSIRGTSYTF. The DNA of the CDR3 is TGTGCCAGTAGTATACGCGGAACATCCTACACCTTC.

This sequence joins TRBV7-2 and TRBJ2-1; no reliable D call. This CDR3 is 13 amino acids long. Trimming took off 8 bases at V and 8 bases at J, with 16 bases between the two ends. Germline-derived CDR1 and CDR2 are SGHTA and FQGNSA. The chain's CDR3 is CASRTILFDEQFF. The CDR3 bases are TGTGCCAGCCGTACCATCCTTTTCGATGAGCAGTTCTTC. Based on the CDR3 plus reference TRBV7-2 and TRBJ2-1, the full variable domain is GAGVSQSPSNKVTEKGKDVELRCDPISGHTALYWYRQSLGQGLEFLIYFQGNSAPDKSGLPSDRFSAERTGGSVSTLTIQRTQQEDSAVYLCASRTILFDEQFFGPGTRLTVL.

The chain carries TRBV28 and TRBJ2-5; a weak D match, TRBD1 (6 bases). Germline CDR1 MDHEN, CDR2 SYDVKM. CDR3 length equals 16 residues. The V and J ends lost 5 bases and 5 bases respectively, with 21 bases between them. CDR3 sequence (DNA): TGTGCCAGCAGTCTCCAGGGGCTAAGTTTGGGGGAGACCCAGTACTTC. It is translated as CASSLQGLSLGETQYF.

In its sample, this clone was seen once. The chain couples TRBV2 to TRBJ1-2; tentative D call: TRBD1 (6 bases). Germline-derived CDR1 and CDR2 are SNHLY and FYNNEI. The CDR3 runs 13 residues. With 10 bases removed from V and 6 bases from J, the gap between germline ends came to 18 bases. This CDR3 is CATTAGGLDGYTF. The CDR3 DNA reads as TGTGCCACCACGGCGGGGGGGCTTGATGGCTACACCTTC.

CDR3 DNA sequence: TGTGCCAGCAGTTTGTTCTCGGGTAACAATCAGCCCCAGCATTTT. As protein: CASSLFSGNNQPQHF. This chain joins TRBV28 and TRBJ1-5, with unresolved D. The CDR3 is 15 amino acids. Germline CDR1 MDHEN, CDR2 SYDVKM. Trimming cost V 3 bases and J 3 bases, with 12 bases left between them. The full variable domain, in which reference TRBV28 and TRBJ1-5 provide the parts outside the CDR3, is DVKVTQSSRYLVKRTGEKVFLECVQDMDHENMFWYRQDPGLGLRLIYFSYDVKMKEKGDIPEGYSVSREKKERFSLILESASTNQTSMYLCASSLFSGNNQPQHFGDGTRLSIL.

CDR3 residues: CASIGEDPYEQYF. In nucleotides, the CDR3 is TGTGCCAGCATCGGAGAAGACCCCTACGAGCAGTACTTC. The chain is built from TRBV25-1 and TRBJ2-7; D is undetermined. CDR1 MGHDK and CDR2 SYGVNS come from the germline V gene. The length of the CDR3 is 13 residues. V was shortened by 7 bases and J by 2 bases, with 12 bases between the two germline ends.

The J gene is TRBJ2-1, the V gene TRBV5-6, with D perhaps matching TRBD1 (6 bases). Germline lookup yields CDR1 SGHDT and CDR2 YYEEEE. Between the trimmed V and J ends, which lost 4 bases and 7 bases, there was a span of 9 bases. This CDR3 spans 12 amino acids. The CDR3 spells CASSVQGNEQFF. In nucleotides, the CDR3 is TGTGCCAGCAGCGTACAGGGAAATGAGCAGTTCTTC.

On this clone itself: Other DNA sequences in this sample translate to the same CDR3. This chain connects TRBV6-5 to TRBJ2-2; D is ambiguous. This CDR3 is 12 amino acids long. CDR1 and CDR2 (germline): MNHEY, SVGAGI. V lost 2 bases and J 4 bases, leaving 2 bases between the germline ends. The CDR3 spells CASSYGTGELFF. CDR3 in DNA: TGTGCCAGCAGTTACGGCACCGGGGAGCTGTTTTTT.

V is TRBV11-2 and J is TRBJ2-1; D is possibly TRBD1 or TRBD2 (5 bases each). Trimming shortened V by 5 bases and J by 3 bases, and 17 bases separated the two germline ends. In germline, CDR1 is SGHAT, CDR2 FQNNGV. The CDR3 spans 16 residues. In DNA, the CDR3 is TGTGCCAGCAGCCGACCGAGGGACGGAGGCTACAATGAGCAGTTCTTC. This gives the protein CASSRPRDGGYNEQFF.

The chain combines TRBV7-9 with TRBJ2-1; 12 positions match TRBD2. Germline loops: CDR1 SEHNR, CDR2 FQNEAQ (reference sequence). J was trimmed by 4 bases and V by 5 bases; bases with no gene match: 9. This CDR3 spans 17 amino acids. DNA for the CDR3: TGTGCCAGCAGCACCTTAGGACTAGCGGGGTTGTACAATGAGCAGTTCTTC. This sequence encodes CASSTLGLAGLYNEQFF.

This clone was seen only once. The chain recombines TRBV28 with TRBJ2-7; possible D gene TRBD1, 6 bases. Germline CDR1 MDHEN, CDR2 SYDVKM. The CDR3 has 17 residues. Trimming removed 6 bases at V and 2 bases at J, with 23 bases between. CDR3 DNA sequence: TGTGCCAGCAGGACAACTTTAAGCCGGGACAACACCTACGAGCAGTACTTC. This encodes CASRTTLSRDNTYEQYF.

The rearrangement uses TRBV5-1 and TRBJ2-2; D may be TRBD1 (6 bases). Germline CDR1 reads SGHRS; CDR2 reads YFSETQ. This CDR3 is 15 amino acids long. The germline V and J ends were trimmed by 5 bases and 2 bases, with 13 bases remaining between them. The CDR3 DNA follows: TGCGCCAGCAGAGACAGGATGGAAAACACCGGGGAGCTGTTTTTT. Translation: CASRDRMENTGELFF.

V usage is TRBV27 and J usage is TRBJ2-5; 9 positions agree with TRBD1. CDR1 is MNHEY, CDR2 SMNVEV, per germline (reference sequence). This CDR3 spans 17 amino acids. V lost 2 bases and J lost 4; bases outside the gene matches: 11. CDR3 nucleotides: TGTGCCAGCAGTTTACGTTCCCCACAGGGGGCAGGAGAGACCCAGTACTTC. This codes for CASSLRSPQGAGETQYF.

CDR3 nucleotide sequence: TGTGCCAGCAGTGAAGCCCTCTGGGGGTCGACCAATGAGCAGTTCTTC. It codes for CASSEALWGSTNEQFF. The chain carries TRBV2 and TRBJ2-1; possibly TRBD1 or TRBD2 for D (5 bases each). The ends were cut back, 0 bases at V and 6 bases at J, with 15 bases in the middle. From germline, CDR1 is SNHLY and CDR2 FYNNEI. This CDR3 comprises 16 residues.